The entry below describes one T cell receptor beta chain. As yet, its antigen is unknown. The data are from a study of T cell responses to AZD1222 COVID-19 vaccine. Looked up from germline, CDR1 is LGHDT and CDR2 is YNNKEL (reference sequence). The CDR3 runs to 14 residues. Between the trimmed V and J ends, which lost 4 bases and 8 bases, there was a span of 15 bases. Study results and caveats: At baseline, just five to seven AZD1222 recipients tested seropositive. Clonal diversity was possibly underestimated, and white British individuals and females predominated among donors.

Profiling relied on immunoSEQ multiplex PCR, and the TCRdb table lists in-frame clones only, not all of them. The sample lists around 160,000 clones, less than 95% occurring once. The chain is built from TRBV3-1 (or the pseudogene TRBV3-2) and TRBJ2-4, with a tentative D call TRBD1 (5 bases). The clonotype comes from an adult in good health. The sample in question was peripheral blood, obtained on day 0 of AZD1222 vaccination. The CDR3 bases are TGTGCCAGCAGCCCACGGACACGTCCGGACATTCAGTACTTC. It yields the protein CASSPRTRPDIQYF.